The clone carrying this T cell receptor (beta chain) was observed once. Profiled with immunoSEQ multiplex PCR; TCRdb holds only in-frame clones, not every one. This table has under 550,000 clones, 85% to 90% appearing once. Germline assignment: CDR1 SEHNR and CDR2 FQNEAQ (reference sequence). CDR3 size: 13 residues. V lost 5 bases, J lost 5 bases, and 6 bases stayed unmatched. This sample stems from a study of Ad26.COV2.S vaccination and SARS-CoV-2 variants. At the level of the study: Donor was assigned to the Ad26.COV2.S arm of trial COV1001. Ad26.COV2.S was injected intramuscularly once or twice, 56 days apart.

Treatment given: about 20 received Ad26.COV2.S at low or high dose, single or two shots; 5 received placebo; per-sample allocation not given. Material that was analyzed had been drawn on day 63 after the first vaccine or placebo injection. Expressing Wuhan-strain SARS-CoV-2 spike, an Ad26 vector served as the vaccine. This sample comprised peripheral blood, obtained in a trial of Ad26.COV2.S vaccine versus placebo. The chain links TRBV7-9 to TRBJ2-7; 7 nucleotides line up with TRBD1. This clonotype was sampled from a person between 18 and 59 years old who received the Ad26.COV2.S COVID-19 vaccine or a placebo. The CDR3 reads CASSGYRGDEQYF. CDR3 bases: TGTGCCAGCAGCGGTTACAGGGGCGACGAGCAGTACTTC.